This section outlines one T cell receptor (beta chain) sequence together with its context. Treatment described: randomized to nivolumab then ipilimumab (arm A) or the reverse (arm B). Live CD3+CD8+ CD19− CD56− cells were sorted from PBMCs. Measured with immunoSEQ multiplex PCR; TCRdb has only the in-frame clones, and not every one. In the table there are 35,000 to 50,000 clones, around 86% of which are singletons. V was clipped by 5 bases and J by 8 bases; unmatched bases: 8. Germline assignment: CDR1 MNHEY and CDR2 SMNVEV (reference sequence). This CDR3 contains 14 residues. This sample is drawn from a study of sequential checkpoint blockade in melanoma. Study-level background: Patients were randomized 1:1 to nivolumab-then-ipilimumab or ipilimumab-then-nivolumab first-line.

The sequences come from CD8+ T cells sorted from blood (inferred from file names), collected from a patient given nivolumab and ipilimumab in sequence. The source is a human donor with melanoma. The chain joins TRBV27 to TRBJ1-2; 10 bases are a match to TRBD1. The CDR3 loop reads CASSLGQGVGGYTF. Here the CDR3 DNA reads TGTGCCAGCAGTCTCGGACAGGGGGTGGGAGGCTACACCTTC.